The clone carrying this T cell receptor (beta chain) was seen once. The CDR3 is 15 amino acids. The V gene lost 6 bases and the J gene lost 1 base, with 13 bases spanning the gap. In germline, CDR1 is SGHTA, CDR2 FQGNSA. This specimen belongs to a study of blood T cell repertoires in COVID-19. Sequencing used immunoSEQ multiplex PCR; TCRdb keeps in-frame clones, though not all of them. The data show some 110,000 clones, roughly nine tenths seen once. The chain recombines TRBV7-2 with TRBJ2-4, with no clear D. The sample consisted of peripheral blood. The source is a human donor in a cohort sampled during active COVID-19. The CDR3 DNA reads TGTGCCAGCAGTTCCGACATGTTTGCCAAAAACATTCAGTACTTC. This sequence encodes CASSSDMFAKNIQYF. The full variable domain, with the rest looked up from reference TRBV7-2 and TRBJ2-4, is GAGVSQSPSNKVTEKGKDVELRCDPISGHTALYWYRQSLGQGLEFLIYFQGNSAPDKSGLPSDRFSAERTGGSVSTLTIQRTQQEDSAVYLCASSSDMFAKNIQYFGAGTRLSVL.